Included here is one TCR beta chain sequence, with context. The sample comes from a study of a mutant IDH1 vaccine in newly diagnosed glioma. On the study more broadly: Of the patients given treatment, roughly 60% were male and approximately 40% were female, and a mean age of around 38 years was recorded. Prior therapy was radiotherapy, temozolomide, or both; most received both.

Sequencing used immunoSEQ multiplex PCR; TCRdb keeps in-frame clones, though not all of them. Seen here are 75,000 to 100,000 clones, around 90% observed once, and the top ten hold under 0.7%. This CDR3 has 15 residues. Germline-derived CDR1 and CDR2 are SNHLY and FYNNEI. Unmatched junction bases numbered 7, after V lost 6 bases and J lost 4 bases. Stated time point: baseline, week 1 (first vaccination visit). Treatment here: pre-vaccination baseline after standard-of-care therapy. New astrocytomas of WHO grade 3 or 4 that were IDH1-mutant and ATRX-lost were found in the donors. The TCR sequence derives from a woman between 45 and 65 years old with glioma. Sequences were derived from PBMCs, sampled from a glioma patient treated with radiotherapy, temozolomide or both. The chain recombines TRBV2 with TRBJ2-1; TRBD2 matches 9 bases. The CDR3 DNA sequence: TGTGCCAGCAGACCTACTAGCGGGTCGTACAATGAGCAGTTCTTC. Residues: CASRPTSGSYNEQFF.